Below, 8 T cell receptor beta chains from the same sample are listed, as sequenced in a study of neurological immune-mediated disorders. The time point denotes: longitudinal time-point 1 (baseline). TCRdb re-derived calls from the 5' RACE reads in MiXCR, one entry per CDR3 protein. This table has tens of thousands of distinct CDR3 sequences, 3% to 3.5% appearing once. The sequencing input was PBMCs. The receptors were gathered from a woman in her sixties with multiple sclerosis.

This clonotype occurred many times. The chain recombines TRBV6-5 with TRBJ2-7; TRBD2 matches at 10 bases. The CDR3 loop spans 14 amino acids. V was clipped by 7 bases and J by 2 bases; unmatched bases: 5. CDR1 is MNHEY and CDR2 is SVGAGI in the germline V gene. This CDR3 is CASTSGGYPYEQYF. In DNA form, the CDR3 reads TGTGCCAGCACTAGCGGGGGCTACCCCTACGAGCAGTACTTC.

This clonotype was found many times. CDR3 coding DNA: TGTGCCATACGACCCCGTGGGAATGGGAACACCATATATTTT. Translated: CAIRPRGNGNTIYF. The chain is built from TRBV6-1 and TRBJ1-3; D unresolved. V lost 10 bases, J lost 7 bases, and 20 bases lay in between. The germline V gene has CDR1 MNHNS and CDR2 SASEGT. The CDR3 runs 14 residues.

This clonotype was detected ten times or more. This chain uses TRBV5-1 with TRBJ2-3, with D unresolved. Germline V gene sequence: CDR1 SGHRS, CDR2 YFSETQ. CDR3 length: 14 residues. V was pared by 0 bases and J by 3 bases, with 8 bases between. In DNA, the CDR3 is TGCGCCAGCAGCTTGGATGCGGTGACAGATACGCAGTATTTT. This translates into CASSLDAVTDTQYF.

There are many counts of this clonotype. The chain employs TRBV5-1 and TRBJ2-6; possible D gene TRBD1, 6 bases. V was pared by 0 bases and J by 4 bases, with 11 bases between. This CDR3 spans 16 amino acids. Germline V gene lookup returns CDR1 SGHRS and CDR2 YFSETQ. CDR3 in amino acids: CASSLELGTGANVLTF. Here the CDR3 DNA reads TGCGCCAGCAGCTTGGAATTGGGGACAGGGGCCAACGTCCTGACTTTC.

This clonotype was observed at least ten times. This sequence joins TRBV18 and TRBJ2-5; no clear D gene. The CDR3 length is 12 residues. Trimming took off 4 bases at V and 3 bases at J, with 6 bases between the two ends. Germline V gives CDR1 KGHSH, CDR2 LQKENI. CDR3 in amino acids: CASSRVEETQYF. CDR3 nucleotides: TGTGCCAGCTCACGGGTTGAAGAGACCCAGTACTTC.

This clonotype was observed a few times. This chain connects TRBV20-1 to TRBJ1-4; D unresolved. V was cut by 5 bases and J by 6 bases, with 4 bases left in between. The CDR3 sequence is 10 residues long. Germline V gives CDR1 DFQATT, CDR2 SNEGSKA (reference sequence). This CDR3 reads CSAAYEKLFF. CDR3 nucleotides: TGCAGTGCTGCATATGAAAAACTGTTTTTT.

This clonotype has ten or more counts. The chain uses TRBV25-1 and TRBJ1-2; D gene uncertain. CDR3 length equals 13 residues. V was clipped by 1 base and J by 5 bases, with 8 bases between them. The V gene's germline CDR1 is MGHDK and CDR2 SYGVNS. CDR3 bases: TGTGCCAGCAGTGAATGGCCATCATATGGCTACACCTTC. Amino acid sequence: CASSEWPSYGYTF.

This clonotype was observed many times. V gene TRBV7-9 combines with J gene TRBJ2-2, with 14 bases aligning to TRBD2. Per the germline V gene, CDR1 is SEHNR and CDR2 is FQNEAQ (reference sequence). The CDR3 length is 18 residues. V lost 4 bases and J lost 3; bases outside the gene matches: 7. CDR3 nucleotides: TGTGCCAGCAGCTCCCTGACTAGCGGGGGGGCGTACACCGGGGAGCTGTTTTTT. It yields the protein CASSSLTSGGAYTGELFF. Variable domain in full (rest from reference TRBV7-9 and TRBJ2-2): DTGVSQNPRHKITKRGQNVTFRCDPISEHNRLYWYRQTLGQGPEFLTYFQNEAQLEKSRLLSDRFSAERPKGSFSTLEIQRTEQGDSAMYLCASSSLTSGGAYTGELFFGEGSRLTVL.